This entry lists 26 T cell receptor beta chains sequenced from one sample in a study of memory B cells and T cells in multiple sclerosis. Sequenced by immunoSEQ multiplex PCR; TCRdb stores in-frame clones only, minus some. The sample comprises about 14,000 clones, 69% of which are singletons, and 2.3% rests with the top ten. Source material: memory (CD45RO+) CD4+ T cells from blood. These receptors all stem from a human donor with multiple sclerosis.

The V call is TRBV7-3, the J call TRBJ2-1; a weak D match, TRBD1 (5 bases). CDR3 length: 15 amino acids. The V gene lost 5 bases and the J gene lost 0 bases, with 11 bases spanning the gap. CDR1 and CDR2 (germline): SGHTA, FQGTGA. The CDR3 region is CASSPDSSSYNEQFF. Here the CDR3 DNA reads TGTGCCAGCAGCCCCGACAGTAGCTCCTACAATGAGCAGTTCTTC.

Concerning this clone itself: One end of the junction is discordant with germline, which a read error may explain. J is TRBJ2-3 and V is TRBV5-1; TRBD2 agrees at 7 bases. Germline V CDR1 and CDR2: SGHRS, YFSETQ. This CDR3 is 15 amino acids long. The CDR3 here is CASSLASGLTYTQYF. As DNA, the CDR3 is TGCGCCAGCAGCTTGGCTAGCGGACTCACATATACGCAGTATTTT.

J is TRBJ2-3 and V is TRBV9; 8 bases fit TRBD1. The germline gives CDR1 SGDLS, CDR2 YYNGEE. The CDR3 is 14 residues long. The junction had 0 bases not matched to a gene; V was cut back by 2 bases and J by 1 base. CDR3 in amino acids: CASSVGQGTDTQYF. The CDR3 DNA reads TGTGCCAGCAGCGTGGGACAGGGCACAGATACGCAGTATTTT. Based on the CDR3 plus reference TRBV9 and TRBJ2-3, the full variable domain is DSGVTQTPKHLITATGQRVTLRCSPRSGDLSVYWYQQSLDQGLQFLIQYYNGEERAKGNILERFSAQQFPDLHSELNLSSLELGDSALYFCASSVGQGTDTQYFGPGTRLTVL.

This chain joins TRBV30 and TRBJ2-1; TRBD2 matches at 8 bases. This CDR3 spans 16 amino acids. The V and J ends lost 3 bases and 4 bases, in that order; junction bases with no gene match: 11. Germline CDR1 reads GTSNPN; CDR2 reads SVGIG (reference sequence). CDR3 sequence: CAWSALGAGAYNEQFF. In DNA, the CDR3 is TGTGCCTGGAGCGCCCTGGGAGCGGGAGCGTACAATGAGCAGTTCTTC.

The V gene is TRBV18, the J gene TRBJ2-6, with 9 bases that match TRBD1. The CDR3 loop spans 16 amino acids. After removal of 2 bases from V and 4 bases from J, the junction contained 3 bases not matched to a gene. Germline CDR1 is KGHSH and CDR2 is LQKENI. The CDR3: CASSPNRGQGANVLTF. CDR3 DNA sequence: TGTGCCAGCTCACCAAACAGGGGGCAGGGGGCCAACGTCCTGACTTTC.

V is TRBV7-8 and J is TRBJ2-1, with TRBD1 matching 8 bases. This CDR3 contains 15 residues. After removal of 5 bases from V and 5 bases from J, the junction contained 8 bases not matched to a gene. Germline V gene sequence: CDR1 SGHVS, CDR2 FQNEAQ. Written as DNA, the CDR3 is TGTGCCAGCAGCCCCGACCAGGGGGCGAACAATGAGCAGTTCTTC. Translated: CASSPDQGANNEQFF.

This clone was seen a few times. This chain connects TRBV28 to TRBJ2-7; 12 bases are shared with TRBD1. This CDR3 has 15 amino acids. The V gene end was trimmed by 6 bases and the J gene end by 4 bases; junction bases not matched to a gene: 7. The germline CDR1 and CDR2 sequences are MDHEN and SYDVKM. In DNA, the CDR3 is TGTGCCAGCAGCCAACCGGGACAGGGGGCTTACGAGCAGTACTTC. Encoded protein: CASSQPGQGAYEQYF. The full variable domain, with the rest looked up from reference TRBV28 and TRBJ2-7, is DVKVTQSSRYLVKRTGEKVFLECVQDMDHENMFWYRQDPGLGLRLIYFSYDVKMKEKGDIPEGYSVSREKKERFSLILESASTNQTSMYLCASSQPGQGAYEQYFGPGTRLTVT.

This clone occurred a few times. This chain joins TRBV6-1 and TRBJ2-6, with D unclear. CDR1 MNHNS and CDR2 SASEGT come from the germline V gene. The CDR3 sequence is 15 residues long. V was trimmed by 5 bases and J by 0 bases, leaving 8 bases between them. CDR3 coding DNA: TGTGCCAGCAGTCGAGGTGACTCTGGGGCCAACGTCCTGACTTTC. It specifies CASSRGDSGANVLTF.

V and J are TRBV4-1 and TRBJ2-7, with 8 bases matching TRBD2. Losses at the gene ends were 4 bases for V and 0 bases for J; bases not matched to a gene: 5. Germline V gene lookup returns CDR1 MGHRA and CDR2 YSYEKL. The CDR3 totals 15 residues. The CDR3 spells CASSPGGGSSYEQYF. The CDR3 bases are TGCGCCAGCAGCCCGGGCGGGGGGAGCTCCTACGAGCAGTACTTC.

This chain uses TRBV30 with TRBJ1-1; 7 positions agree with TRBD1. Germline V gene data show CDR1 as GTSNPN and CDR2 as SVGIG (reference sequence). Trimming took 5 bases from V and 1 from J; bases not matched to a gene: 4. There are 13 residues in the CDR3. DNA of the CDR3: TGTGCCTGGCGGGGACAGACGAACACTGAAGCTTTCTTT. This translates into CAWRGQTNTEAFF.

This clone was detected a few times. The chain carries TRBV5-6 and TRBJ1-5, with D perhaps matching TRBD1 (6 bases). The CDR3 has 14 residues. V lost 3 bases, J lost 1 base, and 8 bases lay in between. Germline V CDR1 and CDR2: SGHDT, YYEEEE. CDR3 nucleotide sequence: TGTGCCAGCAGCTGGGGACACAGCAATCAGCCCCAGCATTTT. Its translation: CASSWGHSNQPQHF. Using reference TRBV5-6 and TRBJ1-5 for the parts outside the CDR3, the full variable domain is DAGVTQSPTHLIKTRGQQVTLRCSPKSGHDTVSWYQQALGQGPQFIFQYYEEEERQRGNFPDRFSGHQFPNYSSELNVNALLLGDSALYLCASSWGHSNQPQHFGDGTRLSIL.

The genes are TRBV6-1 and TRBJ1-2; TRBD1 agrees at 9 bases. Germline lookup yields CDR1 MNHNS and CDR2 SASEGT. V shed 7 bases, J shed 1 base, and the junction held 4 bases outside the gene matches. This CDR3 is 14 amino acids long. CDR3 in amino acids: CASMGTGLNYGYTF. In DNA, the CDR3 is TGTGCCAGCATGGGGACAGGGCTTAACTATGGCTACACCTTC.

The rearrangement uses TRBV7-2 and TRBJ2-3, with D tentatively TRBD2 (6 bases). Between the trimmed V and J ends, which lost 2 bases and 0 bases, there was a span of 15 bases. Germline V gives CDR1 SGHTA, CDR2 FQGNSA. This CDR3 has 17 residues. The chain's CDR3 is CASSLTFLGLSTDTQYF. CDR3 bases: TGTGCCAGCAGCTTAACCTTTCTGGGACTTAGCACAGATACGCAGTATTTT.

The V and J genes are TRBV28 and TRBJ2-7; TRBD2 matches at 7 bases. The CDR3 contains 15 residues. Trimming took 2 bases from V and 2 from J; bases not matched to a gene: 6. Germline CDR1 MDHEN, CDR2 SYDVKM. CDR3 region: CASSLITAGAYEQYF. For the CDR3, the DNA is TGTGCCAGCAGTTTAATTACTGCGGGAGCCTACGAGCAGTACTTC. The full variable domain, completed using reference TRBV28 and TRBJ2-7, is DVKVTQSSRYLVKRTGEKVFLECVQDMDHENMFWYRQDPGLGLRLIYFSYDVKMKEKGDIPEGYSVSREKKERFSLILESASTNQTSMYLCASSLITAGAYEQYFGPGTRLTVT.

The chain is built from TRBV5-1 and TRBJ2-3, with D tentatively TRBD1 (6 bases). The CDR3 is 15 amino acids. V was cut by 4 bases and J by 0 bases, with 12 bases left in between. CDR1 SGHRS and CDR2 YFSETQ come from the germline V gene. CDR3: CASSGTGQSTDTQYF. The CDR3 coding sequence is TGCGCCAGCAGCGGTACGGGACAAAGCACAGATACGCAGTATTTT.

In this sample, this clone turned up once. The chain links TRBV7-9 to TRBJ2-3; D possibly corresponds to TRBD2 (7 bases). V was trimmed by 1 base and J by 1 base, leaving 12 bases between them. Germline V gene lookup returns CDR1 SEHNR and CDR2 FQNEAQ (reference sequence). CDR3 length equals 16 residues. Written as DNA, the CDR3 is TGTGCCAGCAGCTTAGGCTGGGAGGGGGGCACAGATACGCAGTATTTT. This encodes CASSLGWEGGTDTQYF.

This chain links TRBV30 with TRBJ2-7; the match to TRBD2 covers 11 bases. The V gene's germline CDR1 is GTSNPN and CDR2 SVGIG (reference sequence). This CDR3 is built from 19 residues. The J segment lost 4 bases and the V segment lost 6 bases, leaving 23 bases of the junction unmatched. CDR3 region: CACKMTSVSSGRPRYEQYF. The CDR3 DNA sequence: TGTGCCTGCAAAATGACCTCGGTGTCTAGCGGGAGGCCTCGATACGAGCAGTACTTC.

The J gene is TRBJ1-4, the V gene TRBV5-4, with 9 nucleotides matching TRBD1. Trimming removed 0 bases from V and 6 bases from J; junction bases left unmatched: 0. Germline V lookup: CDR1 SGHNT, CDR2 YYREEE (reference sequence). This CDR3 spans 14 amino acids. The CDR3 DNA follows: TGTGCCAGCAGCTTGGACAGGGGGCATGAAAAACTGTTTTTT. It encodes CASSLDRGHEKLFF.

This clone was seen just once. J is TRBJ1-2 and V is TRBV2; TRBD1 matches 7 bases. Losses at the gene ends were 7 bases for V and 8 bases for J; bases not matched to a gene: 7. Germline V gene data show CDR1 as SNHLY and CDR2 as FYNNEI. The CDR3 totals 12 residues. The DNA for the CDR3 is TGTGCCAGCATCATCGACAGGGAAGGCTACACCTTC. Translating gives CASIIDREGYTF.

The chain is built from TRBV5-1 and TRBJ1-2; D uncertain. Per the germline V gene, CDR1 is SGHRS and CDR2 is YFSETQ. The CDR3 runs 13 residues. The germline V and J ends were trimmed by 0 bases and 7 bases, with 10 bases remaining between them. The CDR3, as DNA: TGCGCCAGCAGCTTGGACGGGAAGGGTGGCTACACCTTC. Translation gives CASSLDGKGGYTF.

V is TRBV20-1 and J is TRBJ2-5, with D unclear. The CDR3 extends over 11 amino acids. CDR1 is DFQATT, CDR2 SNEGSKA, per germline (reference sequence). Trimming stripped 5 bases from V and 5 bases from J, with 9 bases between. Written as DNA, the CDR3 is TGCAGTGCTCCCGTGAGGGAGACCCAGTACTTC. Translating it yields CSAPVRETQYF.

The DNA of the CDR3 is TGTGCCAGCAGCCCCGGACAGGGGGTCATGAACACTGAAGCTTTCTTT. As protein: CASSPGQGVMNTEAFF. This chain connects TRBV7-9 to TRBJ1-1, with 10 bases identical to TRBD1. The CDR3 totals 16 residues. Per germline, CDR1 SEHNR and CDR2 FQNEAQ (reference sequence). J gave up 0 bases and V 5 bases, and 6 bases lay outside the gene matches.

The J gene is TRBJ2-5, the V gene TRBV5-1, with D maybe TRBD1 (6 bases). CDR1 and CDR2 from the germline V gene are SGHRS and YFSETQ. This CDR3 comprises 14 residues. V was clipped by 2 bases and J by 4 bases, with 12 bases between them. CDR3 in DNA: TGCGCCAGCAGCTTAGGGGGTAAGGGAGAGACCCAGTACTTC. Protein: CASSLGGKGETQYF.

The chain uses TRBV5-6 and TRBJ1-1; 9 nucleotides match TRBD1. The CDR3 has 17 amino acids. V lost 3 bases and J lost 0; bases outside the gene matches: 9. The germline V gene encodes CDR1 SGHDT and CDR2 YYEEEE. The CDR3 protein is CASSSITGGGLNTEAFF. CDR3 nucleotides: TGTGCCAGCAGCTCCATAACAGGGGGCGGGTTGAACACTGAAGCTTTCTTT.

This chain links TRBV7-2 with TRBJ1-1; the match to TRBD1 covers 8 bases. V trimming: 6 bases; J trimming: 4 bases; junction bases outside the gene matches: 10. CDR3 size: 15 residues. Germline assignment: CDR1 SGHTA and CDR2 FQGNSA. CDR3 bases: TGTGCCAGCAGGCTCCGGACAGGGCGCGGCACTGAAGCTTTCTTT. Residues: CASRLRTGRGTEAFF.

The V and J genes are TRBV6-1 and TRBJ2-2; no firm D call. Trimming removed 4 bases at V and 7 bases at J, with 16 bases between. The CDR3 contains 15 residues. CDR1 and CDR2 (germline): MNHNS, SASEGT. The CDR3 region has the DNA TGTGCCAGCAGTGCTTTCATCCAGGTGGGCGGGGAGCTGTTTTTT. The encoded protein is CASSAFIQVGGELFF.